Included here is one T cell receptor (beta chain) sequence, with context. At one of its ends the junction is not consistent with the germline gene, which may arise from a read error. The PCR made use of 60 Vbeta and 13 Jbeta primers. Using immunoSEQ multiplex PCR, the repertoire was profiled, and TCRdb retains in-frame clones only, with some absent. The repertoire consists of some 100,000 clones, with 65% to 85% occurring once and the leading ten covering about 2%. CDR1 is SGDLS, CDR2 YYNGEE, per germline. The CDR3 runs to 10 residues. This entry belongs to a study of cytomegalovirus exposure and HLA in healthy donors.

V is TRBV9 and J is TRBJ1-2; the D is unclear. Sequences were obtained from PBMCs. The clonotype originates from a man aged 18 to 29 in good health and CMV-seronegative. The CDR3 loop is CASNPGITGF. The CDR3 DNA reads TGTGCCAGCAATCCGGGGATAACCGGCTTC.